The 10 T cell receptor beta chains below come from one sample, sequenced in a study of T cells after posttransplantation cyclophosphamide (dated by TCRdb to the mid-2010s). Viable CD3+CD4+ or CD3+CD8+ cells that were CCR7+CD45RA+CD45RO-CD95-CD27+CD28+ were defined as naive T cells. The library came from the immunoSEQ multiplex PCR assay. TCRdb provides this immuneACCESS table in a form limited to in-frame rearrangements. Some clones are lacking; in checked studies, under half of them reflect an unresolved V gene, and why the rest are absent is not known. The sample table lists more than 30,000 clones, 85% to 95% of them with a count of one. The ten most abundant clones make up 0.2% to 0.3% of the sample. The sample was naive CD4+ T cells sorted from PBMCs. These receptors were obtained from a woman aged 60-75 years in good health, CMV-negative, and a related stem cell transplant donor.

As concerns this clone: The junction departs from the called germline gene at one end, perhaps through a read error. The chain employs TRBV6-4 and TRBJ1-2; D gene ambiguous. Germline V gene sequence: CDR1 MRHNA, CDR2 SNTAGT. The length of the CDR3 is 16 residues. The CDR3 DNA sequence: TGTGCCGGCAGTCCCTCCCCGTCCACAGCCCACTATGGCTACACCTTC. Translating it yields CAGSPSPSTAHYGYTF.

This clone was observed a single time. This chain links TRBV28 with TRBJ2-7; D is possibly TRBD2 (5 bases). Trimming pared 1 base from V and 3 bases from J, leaving 13 bases between. Germline V gene data show CDR1 as MDHEN and CDR2 as SYDVKM. This CDR3 is 15 amino acids long. The CDR3 nucleotides are TGTGCCAGCAGTTTATCGGGAAGAATTGGCTACGAGCAGTACTTC. The encoded protein is CASSLSGRIGYEQYF.

This clone was seen a handful of times. The rearrangement joins TRBV4-3 to TRBJ1-1; TRBD1 is a possible D gene (6 bases). The CDR3 has 14 residues. The V end lost 5 bases, the J end lost 5 bases, and 15 bases lay between the germline ends. Germline V CDR1 and CDR2: LGHNA, YSLEER. The CDR3 DNA is TGCGCCAGCAGCTTGCACAGGGTCGGGACTGAAGCTTTCTTT. Translation: CASSLHRVGTEAFF.

Here the CDR3 reads CASSQKRHDRADTEAFF. Written as DNA, the CDR3 is TGTGCCAGCAGCCAAAAAAGACATGACAGGGCGGACACTGAAGCTTTCTTT. This rearrangement joins TRBV14 to TRBJ1-1; 7 bases align to TRBD1. V trimming: 2 bases; J trimming: 3 bases; junction bases outside the gene matches: 12. Per germline, CDR1 SGHDN and CDR2 FVKESK. The CDR3 spans 17 residues.

V is TRBV6-5 and J is TRBJ1-1; tentatively, D is TRBD1 (5 bases). Germline V gene sequence: CDR1 MNHEY, CDR2 SVGAGI. V dropped 4 bases and J dropped 1 base, with 13 bases sitting between them. The CDR3 length is 15 residues. CDR3 sequence: CASSFNHRKNTEAFF. The CDR3 nucleotides read TGTGCCAGCAGTTTCAACCACAGGAAGAACACTGAAGCTTTCTTT.

The rearrangement joins TRBV9 to TRBJ1-5; D remains ambiguous. This CDR3 has 15 amino acids. Trimming stripped 2 bases from V and 4 bases from J, with 13 bases between. CDR1 and CDR2 from the germline V gene are SGDLS and YYNGEE. CDR3 sequence: CASSVKDSGNQPQHF. CDR3 nucleotides: TGTGCCAGCAGCGTGAAGGACTCTGGGAATCAGCCCCAGCATTTT.

V gene TRBV20-1 combines with J gene TRBJ1-1, with a weak D call TRBD1 (6 bases). Germline loops: CDR1 DFQATT, CDR2 SNEGSKA (reference sequence). The CDR3 has 11 amino acids. V was trimmed by 0 bases and J by 8 bases, leaving 7 bases between them. In nucleotides, the CDR3 is TGCAGTGCTAGAGATCAGGGGGAAGCTTTCTTT. It is translated as CSARDQGEAFF.

This rearrangement joins TRBV7-3 to TRBJ2-3, with a weak D call TRBD1 (8 bases). CDR3 length: 15 residues. V shed 7 bases and J shed 3 bases, with 17 bases lying between them. Germline values: CDR1 SGHTA, CDR2 FQGTGA. The CDR3 nucleotides are TGTGCCAGCAACACAGGGGGGGTCGGAACAGATACGCAGTATTTT. Its protein is CASNTGGVGTDTQYF. Together with reference TRBV7-3 and TRBJ2-3, the CDR3 gives the full variable domain: GAGVSQTPSNKVTEKGKYVELRCDPISGHTALYWYRQSLGQGPEFLIYFQGTGAADDSGLPNDRFFAVRPEGSVSTLKIQRTERGDSAVYLCASNTGGVGTDTQYFGPGTRLTVL.

This clone was observed once. The chain links TRBV7-2 to TRBJ2-2; 12 bases fit TRBD2. CDR1 is SGHTA, CDR2 FQGNSA, per germline. The CDR3 runs to 16 residues. J gave up 6 bases and V 4 bases, and 6 bases lay outside the gene matches. CDR3 residues: CASSSRLAGAPGELFF. CDR3 bases: TGTGCCAGCAGCTCCCGACTAGCGGGAGCTCCCGGGGAGCTGTTTTTT.

V is TRBV19 and J is TRBJ1-3; maybe TRBD1 (5 bases). The germline CDR1 and CDR2 sequences are LNHDA and SQIVND (reference sequence). Between the trimmed V and J ends, which lost 7 bases and 0 bases, there was a span of 10 bases. CDR3 length equals 14 residues. CDR3 nucleotides: TGTGCCAGTACTAGGACACACTCTGGAAACACCATATATTTT. Its translation: CASTRTHSGNTIYF.